Listed here is a single T cell receptor (beta chain). The antigen remains undetermined. Normal lung was taken at the farthest possible site, at least 3 cm from tumour. Template was genomic DNA from frozen, unsorted single-cell suspensions. The sample is drawn from a study of immune cell composition in non-small cell lung cancer. As for the study in general: Histologic subtype was mainly adenocarcinoma or squamous cell carcinoma.

Repertoires were generated with immunoSEQ multiplex PCR, while TCRdb's copy carries only in-frame clones and drops some. The table includes 4,500 to 6,000 clones, roughly 88% detected once. Study-wide results and limits: Overall clonality, unlike maximal tumour-associated clone frequency, did not predict TIL reactivity. Squamous carcinomas (approximately 80%) more often had tumour-associated clones >0.5% than adenocarcinomas (roughly 35%).

From germline, CDR1 is SEHNR and CDR2 FQNEAQ (reference sequence). With V trimmed by 5 bases and J by 5 bases, 9 bases remained unmatched. The CDR3 has 15 residues. This chain links TRBV7-9 with TRBJ2-4, with 7 bases fitting TRBD2. The sample taken for sequencing was non-adjacent lung tissue. The sequence came from a human donor with non-small cell lung cancer. Some clones in this sample may be carry-over from other donors' samples. The CDR3 bases are TGTGCCAGCAGCATTGGGCGTGCGGGAGAAAACATTCAGTACTTC. Protein product: CASSIGRAGENIQYF.